This T cell receptor beta chain was identified during a study of radiation and T cells in renal cell carcinoma. Study results and caveats: Top tumor clonotypes rose in blood 2 weeks post-radiation, then contracted.

As concerns this clone: Its antigen is not known.

This CDR3 is 14 amino acids long. Trimming removed 5 bases from V and 7 bases from J; junction bases left unmatched: 5. Germline CDR1 and CDR2: SGHVS and FNYEAQ. The assay was immunoSEQ multiplex PCR, and TCRdb's table has in-frame clones only and misses some. The data hold about 150,000 clones, with around 90% observed a single time. Regarding time point: blood 2 weeks post-SBRT. As for treatment: 15 Gy SBRT to primary tumor, nephrectomy 4 weeks later. The chain employs TRBV7-6 and TRBJ1-6; 7 nucleotides line up with TRBD1. The material sequenced was blood, taken from a patient whose treatment included radiotherapy and nephrectomy. The receptor was derived from a woman aged 45-65 years with renal cell carcinoma. CDR3 sequence reads: CASSHDRVNSPLHF. The CDR3 DNA is TGTGCCAGCAGCCATGACAGGGTGAATTCACCCCTCCACTTT.